This T cell receptor beta chain was identified during a study of beta chain features in type 1 diabetes. Whole-study results and caveats: Moderate but significant shortening of TCRB CDR3s was recorded in all four CD4+ subsets from Type 1 diabetes patients. Within the patient group, naive, central memory and Treg TCRB repertoires appeared more similar to each other than within healthy donors.

CD45RO/CCR7/CD25/CD127/CD95/CD27 sorting isolated CD4+ naive, central memory, regulatory and stem cell-like memory cells. Germline values: CDR1 SGHRS, CDR2 YFSETQ. CDR3 length: 13 residues. Losses at the gene ends were 4 bases for V and 10 bases for J; bases not matched to a gene: 7. Expressed TCRB transcripts got sequenced, as all isolated RNA was reverse transcribed. Reads from naive, central memory and regulatory T cell samples averaged about 3.9 million. Data came from immunoSEQ multiplex PCR; TCRdb stores just in-frame clones and leaves some out. The data show approximately 600,000 clones, with about an eighth seen just once and more than 0.1% held by the top ten. Points on this clone: Its antigen is still unknown.

The sequencing sample was made of naive CD4+ T cells from blood. This chain uses TRBV5-1 with TRBJ2-3, with 9 bases lining up with TRBD1. The sequence was obtained from a man aged 25-45 years with type 1 diabetes. The chain's CDR3 is CASSPGTGNAQYF. CDR3 in DNA: TGCGCCAGCAGCCCCGGGACAGGGAATGCGCAGTATTTT.